Below, 5 T cell receptor beta chains from the same sample are listed, as sequenced in a study of CDR3 diversity in severe acne. TCRdb analysed the PCR reads with MiXCR anew, one entry per CDR3 protein. The sample includes approximately 90,000 distinct CDR3 sequences, around 54% of them seen just once. Source material: blood. The receptors were sampled from a male donor with severe acne vulgaris.

This clonotype was counted a few times. The rearrangement joins TRBV24-1 to TRBJ2-2; D unclear. The CDR3 extends over 13 amino acids. Trimming took off 5 bases at V and 3 bases at J, with 6 bases between the two ends. Germline CDR1 is KGHDR and CDR2 is SFDVKD. Here the CDR3 reads CATSGSDTGELFF. In nucleotides, the CDR3 is TGTGCCACCAGTGGGAGCGACACCGGGGAGCTGTTTTTT.

This clonotype was picked up a small number of times. No DNA is shown, since the ends of the CDR3 on it are uncertain; the CDR3 is the one TCRdb lists. The chain joins TRBV7-3 to TRBJ2-1; TRBD1 is the table's D call, not checked against the DNA. Termini included, the CDR3 measures 22 amino acids. Looked up from germline, CDR1 is SGHTA and CDR2 is FQGTGA. CDR3 sequence: CASSFYICSVPTRRKSYNEQFF.

This clonotype appeared a few times. This chain joins TRBV10-3 and TRBJ2-1, with TRBD2 matching over 14 bases. V lost 7 bases and J lost 9; bases outside the gene matches: 17. This CDR3 has 18 amino acids. Germline V CDR1 and CDR2: ENHRY, SYGVKD. CDR3 region: CAINPGLAGVGDRSEQFF. The DNA of the CDR3 is TGTGCCATCAACCCGGGACTAGCGGGAGTCGGGGACCGTAGTGAGCAGTTCTTC.

A note on this clonotype: An end of the junction differs from the germline gene, which may be a read error. The J gene is TRBJ1-2, the V gene TRBV28, with 7 bases that match TRBD1. The CDR3 spans 14 residues. Looked up from germline, CDR1 is MDHEN and CDR2 is SYDVKM. The CDR3 nucleotides are TGTGCTAGCAGTTTAATAGGGGGCTCTAGCGGCTACACCTTC. This translates into CASSLIGGSSGYTF.

The CDR3 nucleotides read TGTGCCAGCGGACGAATTGTGGGCCACGAGCAGTACTTC. This sequence encodes CASGRIVGHEQYF. The V and J genes are TRBV7-9 and TRBJ2-7, with D unresolved. The CDR3 spans 13 residues. The germline V gene has CDR1 SEHNR and CDR2 FQNEAQ (reference sequence). V was cut by 8 bases and J by 5 bases, with 16 bases left in between.